This paragraph reports one T cell receptor (beta chain). This clonotype was counted at least ten times. What antigen it recognizes has not been identified. There are no base qualities to consult, and no much larger clone falls within one base. This record comes from a study of molecular identifiers for immune sequencing clone quantification (dated by TCRdb to 2016 to 2019). With regard to the full study: For a replicate experiment, RNA from roughly 20,000 or 100,000 naive CD8 T cells was divided into five aliquots, and four of the five aliquots were sequenced. The study was a methods study using CD8 T cells to benchmark molecular-identifier clustering-based TCR repertoire sequencing (MIDCIRS) and TCR RNA copy counting.

Libraries of naive CD8 T cells were built from anywhere between about 18,000 and 1,000,000 sorted cells, with 10%, 30% or 50% of the purified RNA used. Naive CD8 T cells, defined as CD8+CD4-CCR7+CD45RA+, were FACS-sorted into RLT Plus buffer on a BD FACSAria II. More than 8 TCR copies' worth of Jurkat RNA were spiked into roughly 17,000-1,100,000 naive CD8 T cell samples to test detection sensitivity. CD8 T cells were enriched using RosetteSep CD8+ T Cell Enrichment Cocktail and Ficoll-Paque, and the enriched cells then underwent ACK red cell lysis. The CDR3 runs 15 amino acids, cysteine and phenylalanine included. Only the CDR3 portion is preserved as DNA: 45 bases, with reading frame beginning at the first base. V and J lose 2 bases and 5 bases, and a span of 13 bases separates them. The germline V gene (reference sequence) provides CDR1 PRHDT and CDR2 FYEKMQ. Preparation of the library involved PCR. Reads for this sample came from an Illumina HiSeq 4000. Bulk TCR libraries were generated as previously described, with the TCR primers listed in Table S5 used. Total RNA was purified with the Qiagen AllPrep DNA/RNA kit. Before any analysis, reads coming from multiple sequencing runs of the same library were combined into one pool. Under the source paper's analysis protocol: Reads were retained only if the reads had an exact TCR constant sequence, and the retained reads were trimmed to 150 nt and grouped according to their 12-nt molecular barcodes. Reads in each barcode group were sub-clustered using a 15% Levenshtein threshold, and a quality-weighted consensus sequence was built for each RNA molecule. Non-functional sequences were removed, as were lower-count sequences one edit away from another. Based on a fit of two negative binomial distributions, barcode sub-clusters having less than 20% of the maximum read count were discarded. TCRdb redid the processing of the public reads, applying fastp at Q25 and MiXCR, and retained in-frame beta chains. Rows merge per CDR3 protein into single entries with the most common DNA and genes. The V and J calls here are based on TCRdb, not the publication. The sample records approximately 670,000 distinct CDR3 sequences, 20% of which are singletons. 0.85% to 0.9% of the sample is held by the ten biggest clonotypes.

Study-wide findings and limitations: The naive libraries included spiked-in Jurkat TCR RNA (around 9 copies' worth), and this RNA is not part of the donor repertoire. Modeling estimated 2.5 to 3 recovered TCR RNA copies per cell, compared with around 9.7 by digital PCR, which implies about 30% capture efficiency. A single cell's worth of spiked-in Jurkat TCR RNA was reported detectable even among about a million naive CD8 T cells. Identical TCR molecules sharing a barcode could cause highly expanded clone sizes to be underestimated. Without barcode sub-clustering, chimeric consensus sequences inflated TCR diversity; chimeras reached as high as 47%. In CMV-specific effector cells, clones with more than 20 RNA copies contained over 97% of molecules, whereas in naive cells such clones contained under 1% of molecules.

The sequence was obtained from a human donor in good health. Some libraries in this study had Jurkat cell RNA spiked in. The chain is encoded by TRBV13 joined to TRBJ1-5; the D gene is perhaps TRBD1, on 6 matching bases. The sample taken for sequencing was naive CD8+ T cells from blood, with Jurkat cell RNA spiked in. The cell subset or site tag for this specimen amounts to: FACS-sorted CD8+CD4-CCR7+CD45RA+ naive T cells. The DNA is TGTGCCAGCAGCTTATCGAGGGGGGCTTATCAGCCCCAGCATTTT. It is translated as CASSLSRGAYQPQHF.